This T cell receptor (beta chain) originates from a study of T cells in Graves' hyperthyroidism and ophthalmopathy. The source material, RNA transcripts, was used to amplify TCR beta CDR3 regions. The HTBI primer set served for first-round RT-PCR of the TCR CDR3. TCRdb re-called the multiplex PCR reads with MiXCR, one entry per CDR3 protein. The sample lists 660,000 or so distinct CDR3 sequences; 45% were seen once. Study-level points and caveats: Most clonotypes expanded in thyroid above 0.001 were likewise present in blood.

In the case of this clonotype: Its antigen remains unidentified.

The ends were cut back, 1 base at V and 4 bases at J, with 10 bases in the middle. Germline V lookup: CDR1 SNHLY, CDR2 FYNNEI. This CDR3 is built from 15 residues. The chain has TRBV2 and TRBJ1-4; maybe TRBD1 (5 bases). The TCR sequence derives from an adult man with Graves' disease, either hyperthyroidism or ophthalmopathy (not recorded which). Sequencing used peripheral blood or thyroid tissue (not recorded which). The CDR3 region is CASSEGGTVNEKLFF. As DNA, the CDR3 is TGTGCCAGCAGTGAAGGAGGGACGGTTAATGAAAAACTGTTTTTT.